This TCR beta chain was sequenced for a study of PD-1 blockade in classical Hodgkin lymphoma. Study information: A 3 mg/kg intravenous dose of nivolumab was received by patients every 2 weeks. Study-level results: Complete responders possessed baseline diversity comparable to newly diagnosed patients.

Profiled with immunoSEQ multiplex PCR; TCRdb holds only in-frame clones, not every one. The sample contains some 95,000 clones, nearly 90% of which appear only once. V was cut by 1 base and J by 4 bases, with 8 bases left in between. Germline V gives CDR1 SGHTA, CDR2 FQGTGA. The CDR3 is 13 amino acids. On this clone itself: Its antigen is currently unknown.

Patients all relapsed after autologous stem cell transplantation, and there was variation in brentuximab vedotin exposure. The sequenced sample was peripheral blood mononuclear cells (PBMCs), obtained before the second cycle of nivolumab. The chain joins TRBV7-3 to TRBJ2-7, with a weak D call TRBD2 (5 bases). The sequence came from a human donor with classical Hodgkin lymphoma. CDR3 residues: CASSLNSGYEQYF. DNA of the CDR3: TGTGCCAGCAGCTTAAATTCGGGGTACGAGCAGTACTTC.